The 22 T cell receptor beta chains given below trace back to one sample, sequenced in a study of CD8 T cells in ankylosing spondylitis. TCRdb itself ran the 5' RACE reads through MiXCR, one entry per CDR3 protein. The data contain roughly 180,000 distinct CDR3 sequences, around 8.9% of them singletons. The specimen sequenced was blood, either unsorted or a sorted T cell fraction (not recorded which). The receptor source for this set is a female donor with ankylosing spondylitis or in good health (not recorded which).

The table lists this clonotype with a few counts. The genes are TRBV9 and TRBJ2-7; D is possibly TRBD1 or TRBD2 (6 bases each). Trimming left V 4 bases short and J 4 bases short, with 18 bases between. Germline assignment: CDR1 SGDLS and CDR2 YYNGEE. The CDR3 consists of 15 residues. The CDR3 loop reads CASSPQWGAGYEQYF. DNA of the CDR3: TGTGCCAGCAGCCCGCAGTGGGGGGCCGGGTACGAGCAGTACTTC.

This clonotype has just a few counts. V is TRBV9 and J is TRBJ2-7, with D perhaps matching TRBD2 (6 bases). The CDR3 has 13 amino acids. Trimming pared 3 bases from V and 3 bases from J, leaving 10 bases between. The germline V gene encodes CDR1 SGDLS and CDR2 YYNGEE. CDR3 nucleotides: TGTGCCAGCAGCGCCCACGGGAGCTACGAGCAGTACTTC. Translated: CASSAHGSYEQYF.

Here the CDR3 DNA reads TGTGCCAGCAGCTTAATCGGGATGGGGGGGGAGACCCAGTACTTC. It codes for CASSLIGMGGETQYF. The V call is TRBV7-8, the J call TRBJ2-5; 7 bases map to TRBD2. The V and J ends lost 2 bases and 5 bases, in that order; junction bases with no gene match: 8. The germline V gene encodes CDR1 SGHVS and CDR2 FQNEAQ. This CDR3 spans 15 amino acids.

The CDR3 nucleotides are TGTGCCAGCAGCCTCTGGACAGGGATGGATGAGCAGTTCTTC. It translates to CASSLWTGMDEQFF. The chain recombines TRBV9 with TRBJ2-1; TRBD1 aligns across 8 bases. This CDR3 is built from 14 residues. Germline V gene sequence: CDR1 SGDLS, CDR2 YYNGEE. V was clipped by 4 bases and J by 8 bases; unmatched bases: 8. Full variable domain (rest looked up from reference TRBV9 and TRBJ2-1): DSGVTQTPKHLITATGQRVTLRCSPRSGDLSVYWYQQSLDQGLQFLIQYYNGEERAKGNILERFSAQQFPDLHSELNLSSLELGDSALYFCASSLWTGMDEQFFGPGTRLTVL.

This clonotype was counted between two and nine times. J is TRBJ2-7 and V is TRBV6-1, with D possibly TRBD2 on 5 matching bases. Germline V gives CDR1 MNHNS, CDR2 SASEGT. V lost 5 bases and J lost 3, with 14 bases in between. The CDR3 spans 14 residues. CDR3 DNA sequence: TGTGCCAGCAGTCGGACGTCCGGGGACTACGAGCAGTACTTC. The encoded protein is CASSRTSGDYEQYF.

This clonotype was observed a few times. V usage is TRBV7-3 and J usage is TRBJ2-7, with a weak D call TRBD2 (6 bases). Germline V lookup: CDR1 SGHTA, CDR2 FQGTGA. The CDR3 runs 15 residues. Trimming took off 5 bases at V and 7 bases at J, with 21 bases between the two ends. CDR3 loop: CASSPNLADPREQYF. As DNA, the CDR3 is TGTGCCAGCAGCCCCAACTTAGCGGATCCGAGGGAGCAGTACTTC.

This clonotype was recorded many times. Written as DNA, the CDR3 is TGTGCCAGCAGCTTTCGCCAGAAAGAGACCCAGTACTTC. Amino acids: CASSFRQKETQYF. V usage is TRBV7-9 and J usage is TRBJ2-5; D uncertain. Germline CDR1 SEHNR, CDR2 FQNEAQ (reference sequence). V lost 3 bases and J lost 3, with 8 bases in between. This CDR3 is 13 amino acids long.

This clonotype was detected a few times. The V call is TRBV5-6, the J call TRBJ1-5; D not resolved. The CDR3 has 12 residues. The V end was cut by 2 bases, the J end by 8 bases, with 8 bases between. Per germline, CDR1 SGHDT and CDR2 YYEEEE. CDR3 amino acids: CASSFGSEPQHF. DNA for the CDR3: TGTGCCAGCAGCTTTGGTTCCGAGCCCCAGCATTTT.

The J gene is TRBJ2-1, the V gene TRBV14; a possible D gene is TRBD2 (5 bases). The V gene lost 1 base and the J gene lost 9 bases, with 10 bases spanning the gap. Germline CDR1 is SGHDN and CDR2 is FVKESK. The CDR3 is 13 residues long. The CDR3 DNA follows: TGTGCCAGCAGCCAAGTATACGGAGGTGAGCAGTTCTTC. Its protein is CASSQVYGGEQFF.

This clonotype was seen more than once but under ten times. The V call is TRBV20-1, the J call TRBJ2-3; the D gene is possibly TRBD2 (6 bases). V was shortened by 6 bases and J by 6 bases, with 19 bases between the two germline ends. The CDR3 has 14 residues. Germline V gene data show CDR1 as DFQATT and CDR2 as SNEGSKA (reference sequence). This CDR3 is CSAPGAVRGDTQYF. CDR3 DNA: TGCAGTGCCCCTGGGGCCGTCCGGGGGGATACGCAGTATTTT.

This clonotype was observed at least ten times. The chain carries TRBV7-9 and TRBJ2-1; 7 nucleotides match TRBD2. V trimming: 5 bases; J trimming: 7 bases; junction bases outside the gene matches: 5. CDR1 and CDR2 (germline): SEHNR, FQNEAQ (reference sequence). This CDR3 is built from 13 residues. In nucleotides, the CDR3 is TGTGCCAGCAGCATCTTAGCGGGTAATGAGCAGTTCTTC. Protein product: CASSILAGNEQFF. The variable domain in full, completed from reference TRBV7-9 and TRBJ2-1, reads DTGVSQNPRHKITKRGQNVTFRCDPISEHNRLYWYRQTLGQGPEFLTYFQNEAQLEKSRLLSDRFSAERPKGSFSTLEIQRTEQGDSAMYLCASSILAGNEQFFGPGTRLTVL.

This clonotype was counted a few times. The chain has TRBV28 and TRBJ1-5, with D uncertain. Germline lookup yields CDR1 MDHEN and CDR2 SYDVKM. Trimming took 2 bases from V and 0 from J, leaving 8 bases between them. The CDR3 spans 15 residues. The CDR3 sequence: CASSLRGHSNQPQHF. CDR3 nucleotide sequence: TGTGCCAGCAGTTTAAGAGGGCATAGCAATCAGCCCCAGCATTTT.

Only a few counts were recorded for this clonotype. The genes are TRBV6-4 and TRBJ2-5, with 8 bases lining up with TRBD2. Trimming cost V 9 bases and J 0 bases; bases outside gene matches: 15. The CDR3 has 17 amino acids. Germline lookup yields CDR1 MRHNA and CDR2 SNTAGT. The CDR3 sequence is CARNPIAGRLYQETQYF. In DNA, the CDR3 is TGTGCCAGAAACCCAATAGCGGGACGGCTATACCAAGAGACCCAGTACTTC.

This clonotype came up many times. One end of the junction varies from germline; a read error may be responsible. The CDR3 DNA follows: TGCAGCGTCGAAGGGGGTTACAATGAGCAGTTCTTC. Amino acids: CSVEGGYNEQFF. The V gene is TRBV29-1, the J gene TRBJ2-1; TRBD1 is a possible D gene (6 bases). CDR3 length: 12 amino acids. Germline V gene data show CDR1 as SQVTM and CDR2 as ANQGSEA.

The gene calls are TRBV7-6 and TRBJ2-7; 9 nucleotides line up with TRBD2. The junction had 4 bases not matched to a gene; V was cut back by 1 base and J by 0 bases. CDR1 is SGHVS, CDR2 FNYEAQ, per germline. This CDR3 has 16 residues. CDR3 region: CASSLGLAGSSYEQYF. The CDR3 DNA is TGTGCCAGCAGCTTAGGGCTAGCGGGGTCCTCCTACGAGCAGTACTTC.

This clonotype appeared many times. This chain links TRBV10-3 with TRBJ2-3; 9 nucleotides line up with TRBD1. With V trimmed by 6 bases and J by 3 bases, 4 bases remained unmatched. Per germline, CDR1 ENHRY and CDR2 SYGVKD. The CDR3 runs to 14 residues. The CDR3 DNA sequence: TGTGCCATCAGGGGACAGGGAAGGACAGATACGCAGTATTTT. It specifies CAIRGQGRTDTQYF.

This clonotype was seen many times. V is TRBV20-1 and J is TRBJ1-6; D is unclear. Germline V gives CDR1 DFQATT, CDR2 SNEGSKA (reference sequence). Trimming cost V 3 bases and J 8 bases, with 17 bases left between them. The CDR3 length is 15 residues. CDR3 in DNA: TGCAGTGCTAGTACGGAACAGATGGGCCATTCACCCCTCCACTTT. This encodes CSASTEQMGHSPLHF.

V and J are TRBV20-1 and TRBJ2-7, with D tentatively TRBD1 (6 bases). The CDR3 extends over 15 amino acids. CDR1 DFQATT and CDR2 SNEGSKA come from the germline V gene (reference sequence). Trimming pared 3 bases from V and 1 base from J, leaving 16 bases between. The CDR3 region has the DNA TGCAGTGCTAGCCTTCCTAACAGGGAATCCTACGAGCAGTACTTC. Amino acids: CSASLPNRESYEQYF.

This clonotype was detected a few times. The rearrangement joins TRBV5-5 to TRBJ2-7, with 8 nucleotides matching TRBD1. Germline V gives CDR1 SGHKS, CDR2 YYEKEE (reference sequence). V shed 3 bases, J shed 3 bases, and the junction held 8 bases outside the gene matches. The CDR3 extends over 15 amino acids. The CDR3 DNA reads TGTGCCAGCAGCTCCCACGATGGACAGGGCTACGAGCAGTACTTC. Translated, it gives CASSSHDGQGYEQYF. Full variable domain (rest looked up from reference TRBV5-5 and TRBJ2-7): DAGVTQSPTHLIKTRGQQVTLRCSPISGHKSVSWYQQVLGQGPQFIFQYYEKEERGRGNFPDRFSARQFPNYSSELNVNALLLGDSALYLCASSSHDGQGYEQYFGPGTRLTVT.

The chain combines TRBV5-4 with TRBJ2-1; TRBD1 agrees at 11 bases. Germline V CDR1 and CDR2: SGHNT, YYREEE (reference sequence). V shed 5 bases and J 4 bases; nucleotides not matched to a gene: 8. This CDR3 comprises 16 residues. CDR3 DNA sequence: TGTGCCAGCAGTTCTGGACAGGGGGCTACATACAATGAGCAGTTCTTC. Translating it yields CASSSGQGATYNEQFF.

This clonotype was recorded at least ten times. The V gene is TRBV12-3 or TRBV12-4, the J gene TRBJ2-7; 8 bases align to TRBD1. CDR3 size: 13 residues. J lost 6 bases, V lost 6 bases, and 7 bases had no gene match. The CDR3 sequence is CASRTGVIGEQYF. CDR3 in DNA: TGTGCCAGCAGGACAGGGGTAATTGGCGAGCAGTACTTC.

This clonotype has a count of ten or more. The CDR3 DNA is TGTGCCAGCACCGATCCGGGGGGTGGGGCCTACAATGAGCAGTTCTTC. Protein product: CASTDPGGGAYNEQFF. The V gene is TRBV7-2, the J gene TRBJ2-1; the match to TRBD2 covers 7 bases. Trimming took 7 bases from V and 2 from J; bases not matched to a gene: 11. Germline CDR1 and CDR2: SGHTA and FQGNSA. The CDR3 totals 16 residues.